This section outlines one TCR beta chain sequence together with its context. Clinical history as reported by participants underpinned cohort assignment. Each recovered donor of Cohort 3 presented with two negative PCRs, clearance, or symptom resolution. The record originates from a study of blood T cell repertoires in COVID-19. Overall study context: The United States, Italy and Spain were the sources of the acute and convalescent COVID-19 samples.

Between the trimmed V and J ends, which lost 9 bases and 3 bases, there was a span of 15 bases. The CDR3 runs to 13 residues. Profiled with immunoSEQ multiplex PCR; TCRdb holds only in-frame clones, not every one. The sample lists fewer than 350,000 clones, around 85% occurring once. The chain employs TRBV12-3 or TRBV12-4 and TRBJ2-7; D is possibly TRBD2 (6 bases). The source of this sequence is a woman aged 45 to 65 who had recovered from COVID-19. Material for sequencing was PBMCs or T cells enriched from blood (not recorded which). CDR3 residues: CASRSGLDYEQYF. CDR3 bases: TGTGCCAGTAGGTCGGGACTGGACTACGAGCAGTACTTC.